This T cell receptor (beta chain) was identified during a study of T cell changes during pregnancy in multiple sclerosis. Profiling relied on immunoSEQ multiplex PCR, and the TCRdb table lists in-frame clones only, not all of them. The table records tens of thousands of clones, about 91% of them present only once. Trimming removed 2 bases from V and 6 bases from J, with 13 bases in between. Germline V lookup: CDR1 LNHDA, CDR2 SQIVND (reference sequence). The CDR3 is 15 amino acids. V and J are TRBV19 and TRBJ1-4, with D possibly being TRBD1 (5 bases). The material sequenced was peripheral blood, taken in the first trimester of pregnancy. The clonotype originates from a female donor in good health, enrolled as a control in a pregnancy study. CDR3 DNA sequence: TGTGCCAGTAGTATATCAGGGCCGATGTATGAAAAACTGTTTTTT. Residues: CASSISGPMYEKLFF.